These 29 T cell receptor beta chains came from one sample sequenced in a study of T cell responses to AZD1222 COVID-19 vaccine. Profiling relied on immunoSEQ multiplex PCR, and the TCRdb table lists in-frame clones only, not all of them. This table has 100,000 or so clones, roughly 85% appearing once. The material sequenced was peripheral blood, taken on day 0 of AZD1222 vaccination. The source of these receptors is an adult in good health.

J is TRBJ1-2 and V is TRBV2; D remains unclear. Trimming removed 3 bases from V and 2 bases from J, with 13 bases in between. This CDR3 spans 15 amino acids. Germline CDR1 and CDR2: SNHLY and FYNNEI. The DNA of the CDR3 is TGTGCCAGCAGTGAGGTGGCTGACGGAAACTATGGCTACACCTTC. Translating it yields CASSEVADGNYGYTF.

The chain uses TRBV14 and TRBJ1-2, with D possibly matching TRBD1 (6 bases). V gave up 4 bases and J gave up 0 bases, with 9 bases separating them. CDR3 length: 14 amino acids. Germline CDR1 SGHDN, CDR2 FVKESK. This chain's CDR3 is CASSLRGPNYGYTF. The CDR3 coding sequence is TGTGCCAGCAGCCTCAGGGGACCTAACTATGGCTACACCTTC.

The CDR3 reads CASSSESAPTSPLHF. CDR3 bases: TGTGCCAGCTCATCAGAGTCGGCCCCGACTTCACCCCTCCACTTT. The chain joins TRBV18 to TRBJ1-6, with unresolved D. This CDR3 is 15 amino acids long. Germline lookup yields CDR1 KGHSH and CDR2 LQKENI. V lost 5 bases, J lost 9 bases, and 17 bases lay in between.

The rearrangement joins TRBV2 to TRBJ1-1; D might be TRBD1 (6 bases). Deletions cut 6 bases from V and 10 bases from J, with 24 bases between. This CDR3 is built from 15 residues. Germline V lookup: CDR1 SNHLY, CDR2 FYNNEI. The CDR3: CASRDPGGREAPAFF. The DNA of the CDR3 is TGTGCCAGCAGAGATCCTGGGGGCAGGGAAGCCCCAGCTTTCTTT.

The CDR3: CASSYPLAADNEQFF. For the CDR3, the DNA is TGTGCCAGCAGTTACCCCCTAGCGGCGGACAATGAGCAGTTCTTC. The chain carries TRBV6-5 and TRBJ2-1, with 7 bases that match TRBD2. V lost 2 bases to trimming and J lost 5 bases; unmatched junction nucleotides: 6. The CDR3 spans 15 residues. Germline loops: CDR1 MNHEY, CDR2 SVGAGI.

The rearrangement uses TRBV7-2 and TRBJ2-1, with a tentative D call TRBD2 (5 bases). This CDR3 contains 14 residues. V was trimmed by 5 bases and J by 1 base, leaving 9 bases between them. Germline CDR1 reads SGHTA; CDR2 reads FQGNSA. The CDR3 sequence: CASSLGGSYNEQFF. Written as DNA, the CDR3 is TGTGCCAGCAGCCTGGGCGGGTCCTACAATGAGCAGTTCTTC.

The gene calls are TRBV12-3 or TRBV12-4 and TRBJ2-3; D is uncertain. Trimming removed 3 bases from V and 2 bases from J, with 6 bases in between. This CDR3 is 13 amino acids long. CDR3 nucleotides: TGTGCCAGCAGTTTGATAAACACAGATACGCAGTATTTT. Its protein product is CASSLINTDTQYF.

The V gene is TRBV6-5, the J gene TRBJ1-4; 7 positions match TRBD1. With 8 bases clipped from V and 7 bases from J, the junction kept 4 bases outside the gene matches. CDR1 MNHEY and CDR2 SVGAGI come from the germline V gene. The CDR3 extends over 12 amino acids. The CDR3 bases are TGTGCCAGCCGGGACAGAGGTGAAAAACTGTTTTTT. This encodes CASRDRGEKLFF.

Here the CDR3 DNA reads TGTGCCATCAGGGGAGACAGGCCAGGAGACACTGAAGCTTTCTTT. Encoded protein: CAIRGDRPGDTEAFF. This chain uses TRBV10-3 with TRBJ1-1; D may be TRBD1 (6 bases). The CDR3 sequence is 15 residues long. Trimming pared 6 bases from V and 3 bases from J, leaving 17 bases between. CDR1 is ENHRY and CDR2 is SYGVKD in the germline V gene.

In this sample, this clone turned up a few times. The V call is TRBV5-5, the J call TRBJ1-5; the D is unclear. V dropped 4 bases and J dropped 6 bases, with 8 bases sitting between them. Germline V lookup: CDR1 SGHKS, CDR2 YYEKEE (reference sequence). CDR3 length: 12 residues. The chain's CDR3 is CASSTHGQPQHF. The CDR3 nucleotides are TGTGCCAGCAGCACTCATGGTCAGCCCCAGCATTTT.

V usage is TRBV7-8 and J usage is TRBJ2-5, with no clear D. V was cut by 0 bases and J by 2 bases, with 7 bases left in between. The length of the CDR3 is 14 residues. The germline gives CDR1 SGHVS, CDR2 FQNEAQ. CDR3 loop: CASSLAHQQETQYF. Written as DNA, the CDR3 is TGTGCCAGCAGCTTAGCGCATCAACAAGAGACCCAGTACTTC. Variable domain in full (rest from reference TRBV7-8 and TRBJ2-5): GAGVSQSPRYKVAKRGQDVALRCDPISGHVSLFWYQQALGQGPEFLTYFQNEAQLDKSGLPSDRFFAERPEGSVSTLKIQRTQQEDSAVYLCASSLAHQQETQYFGPGTRLLVL.

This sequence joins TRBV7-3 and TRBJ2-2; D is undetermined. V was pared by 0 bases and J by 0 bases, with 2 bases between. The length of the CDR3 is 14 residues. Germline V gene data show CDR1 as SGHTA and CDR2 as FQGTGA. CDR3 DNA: TGTGCCAGCAGCTTAACCTCGAACACCGGGGAGCTGTTTTTT. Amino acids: CASSLTSNTGELFF. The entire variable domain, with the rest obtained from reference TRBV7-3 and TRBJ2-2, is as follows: GAGVSQTPSNKVTEKGKYVELRCDPISGHTALYWYRQSLGQGPEFLIYFQGTGAADDSGLPNDRFFAVRPEGSVSTLKIQRTERGDSAVYLCASSLTSNTGELFFGEGSRLTVL.

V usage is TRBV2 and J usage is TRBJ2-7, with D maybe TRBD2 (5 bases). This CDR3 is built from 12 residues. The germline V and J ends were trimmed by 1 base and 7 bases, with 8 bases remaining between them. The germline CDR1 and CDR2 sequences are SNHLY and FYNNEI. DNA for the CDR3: TGTGCCAGCAGTGAAGTCGGGGATGAGCAGTACTTC. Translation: CASSEVGDEQYF.

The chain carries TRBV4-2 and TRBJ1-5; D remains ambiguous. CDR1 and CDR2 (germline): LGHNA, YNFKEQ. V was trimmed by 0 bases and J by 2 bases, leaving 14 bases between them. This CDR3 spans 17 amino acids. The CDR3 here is CASSQESPTWGNQPQHF. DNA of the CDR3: TGTGCCAGCAGCCAAGAGTCCCCCACCTGGGGCAATCAGCCCCAGCATTTT.

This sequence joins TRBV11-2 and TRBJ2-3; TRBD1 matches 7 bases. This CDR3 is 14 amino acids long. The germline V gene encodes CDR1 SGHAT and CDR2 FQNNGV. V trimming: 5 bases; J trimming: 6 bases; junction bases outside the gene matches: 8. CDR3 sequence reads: CASSPPDRDDTQYF. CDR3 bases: TGTGCCAGCAGCCCTCCAGACAGGGATGATACGCAGTATTTT. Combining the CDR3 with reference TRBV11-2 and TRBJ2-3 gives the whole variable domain EAGVAQSPRYKIIEKRQSVAFWCNPISGHATLYWYQQILGQGPKLLIQFQNNGVVDDSQLPKDRFSAERLKGVDSTLKIQPAKLEDSAVYLCASSPPDRDDTQYFGPGTRLTVL.

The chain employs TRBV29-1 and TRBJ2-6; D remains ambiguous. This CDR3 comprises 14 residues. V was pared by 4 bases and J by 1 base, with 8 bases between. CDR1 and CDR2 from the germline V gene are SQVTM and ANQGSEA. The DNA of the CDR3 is TGCAGCGTTGCTCCAAGGTCTGGGGCCAACGTCCTGACTTTC. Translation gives CSVAPRSGANVLTF.

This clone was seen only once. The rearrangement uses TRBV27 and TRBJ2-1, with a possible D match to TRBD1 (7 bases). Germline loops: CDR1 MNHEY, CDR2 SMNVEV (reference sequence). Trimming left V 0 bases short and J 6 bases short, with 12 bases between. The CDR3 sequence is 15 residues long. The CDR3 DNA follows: TGTGCCAGCAGTTTATCTGTCAGGGGGGTCAATGAGCAGTTCTTC. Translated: CASSLSVRGVNEQFF.

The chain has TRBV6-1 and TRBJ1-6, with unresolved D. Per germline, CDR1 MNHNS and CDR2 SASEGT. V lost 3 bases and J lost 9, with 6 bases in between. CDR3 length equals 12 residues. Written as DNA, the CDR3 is TGTGCCAGCAGTGAGAGGTCTTCACCCCTCCACTTT. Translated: CASSERSSPLHF.

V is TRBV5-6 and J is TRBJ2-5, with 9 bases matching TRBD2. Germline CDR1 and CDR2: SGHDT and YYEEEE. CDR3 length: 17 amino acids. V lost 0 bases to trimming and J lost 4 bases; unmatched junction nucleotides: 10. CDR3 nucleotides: TGTGCCAGCAGCTTGGGTCTGGGTCCACTAGCGGGAGAGACCCAGTACTTC. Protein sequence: CASSLGLGPLAGETQYF.

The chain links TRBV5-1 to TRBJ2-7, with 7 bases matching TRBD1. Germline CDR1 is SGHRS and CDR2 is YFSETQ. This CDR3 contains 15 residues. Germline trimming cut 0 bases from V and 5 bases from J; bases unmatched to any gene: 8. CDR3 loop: CASSLAQGVYHEQYF. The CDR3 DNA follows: TGCGCCAGCAGCTTGGCTCAGGGGGTGTACCACGAGCAGTACTTC.

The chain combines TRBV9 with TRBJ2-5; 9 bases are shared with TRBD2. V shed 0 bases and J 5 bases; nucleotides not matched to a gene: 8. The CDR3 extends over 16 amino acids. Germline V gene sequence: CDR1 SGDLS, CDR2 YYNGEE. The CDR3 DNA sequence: TGTGCCAGCAGCGTAGCAGCGGGGGGTCGTCACGAGACCCAGTACTTC. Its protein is CASSVAAGGRHETQYF.

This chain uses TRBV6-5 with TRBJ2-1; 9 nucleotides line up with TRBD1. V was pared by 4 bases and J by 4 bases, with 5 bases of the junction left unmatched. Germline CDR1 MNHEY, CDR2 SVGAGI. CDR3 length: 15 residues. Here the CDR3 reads CASSSGTGIYNEQFF. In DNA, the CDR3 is TGTGCCAGCAGTTCCGGGACAGGGATATACAATGAGCAGTTCTTC.

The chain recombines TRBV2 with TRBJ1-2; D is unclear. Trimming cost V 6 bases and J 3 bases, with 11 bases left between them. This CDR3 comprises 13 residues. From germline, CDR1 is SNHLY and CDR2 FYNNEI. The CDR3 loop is CASSLNQDYGYTF. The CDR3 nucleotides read TGTGCCAGCAGCCTAAATCAAGACTATGGCTACACCTTC.

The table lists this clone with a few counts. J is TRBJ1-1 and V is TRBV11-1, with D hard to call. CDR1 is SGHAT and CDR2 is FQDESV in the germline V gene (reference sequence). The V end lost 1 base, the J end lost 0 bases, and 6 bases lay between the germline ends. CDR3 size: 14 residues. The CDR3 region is CASSLEAVNTEAFF. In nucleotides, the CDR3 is TGTGCCAGCAGCTTAGAAGCAGTGAACACTGAAGCTTTCTTT.

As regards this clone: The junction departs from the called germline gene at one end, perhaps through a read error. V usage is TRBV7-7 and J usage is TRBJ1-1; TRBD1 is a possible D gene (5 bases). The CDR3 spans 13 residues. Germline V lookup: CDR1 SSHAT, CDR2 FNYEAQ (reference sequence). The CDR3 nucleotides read TGTGCTAGCAGCTTGTTGCGGGGGACTGAAGCTTTCTTT. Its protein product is CASSLLRGTEAFF. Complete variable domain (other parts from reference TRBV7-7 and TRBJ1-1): GAGVSQSPRYKVTKRGQDVTLRCDPISSHATLYWYQQALGQGPEFLTYFNYEAQPDKSGLPSDRFSAERPEGSISTLTIQRTEQRDSAMYRCASSLLRGTEAFFGQGTRLTVV.

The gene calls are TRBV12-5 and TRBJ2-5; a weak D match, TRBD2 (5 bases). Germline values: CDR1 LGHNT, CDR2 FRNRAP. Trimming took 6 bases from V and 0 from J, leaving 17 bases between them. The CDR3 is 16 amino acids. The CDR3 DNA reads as TGTGCTAGTGGGGAATCCAGGACTCTGTACCAAGAGACCCAGTACTTC. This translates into CASGESRTLYQETQYF. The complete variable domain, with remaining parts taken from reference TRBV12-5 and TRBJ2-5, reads DARVTQTPRHKVTEMGQEVTMRCQPILGHNTVFWYRQTMMQGLELLAYFRNRAPLDDSGMPKDRFSAEMPDATLATLKIQPSEPRDSAVYFCASGESRTLYQETQYFGPGTRLLVL.

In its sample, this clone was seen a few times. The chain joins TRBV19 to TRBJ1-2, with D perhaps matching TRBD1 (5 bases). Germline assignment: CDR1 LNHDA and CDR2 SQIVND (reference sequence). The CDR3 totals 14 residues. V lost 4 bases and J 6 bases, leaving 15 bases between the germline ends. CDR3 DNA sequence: TGTGCCAGTAGTACCATTCCCGACAGTGATGGCTACACCTTC. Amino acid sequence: CASSTIPDSDGYTF. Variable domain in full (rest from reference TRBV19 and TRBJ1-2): DGGITQSPKYLFRKEGQNVTLSCEQNLNHDAMYWYRQDPGQGLRLIYYSQIVNDFQKGDIAEGYSVSREKKESFPLTVTSAQKNPTAFYLCASSTIPDSDGYTFGSGTRLTVV.

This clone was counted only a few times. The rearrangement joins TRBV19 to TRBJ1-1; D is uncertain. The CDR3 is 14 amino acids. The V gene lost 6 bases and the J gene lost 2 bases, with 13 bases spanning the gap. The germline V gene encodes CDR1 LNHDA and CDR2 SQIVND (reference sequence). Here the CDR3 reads CASRTPPGNTEAFF. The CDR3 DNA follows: TGTGCCAGTAGGACCCCGCCGGGAAACACTGAAGCTTTCTTT.

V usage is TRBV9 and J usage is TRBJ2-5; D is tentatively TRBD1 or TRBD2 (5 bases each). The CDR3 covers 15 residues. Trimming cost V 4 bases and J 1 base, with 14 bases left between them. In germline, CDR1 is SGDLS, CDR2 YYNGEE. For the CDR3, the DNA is TGTGCCAGCAGCCGTGGGGGTATACGCCAAGAGACCCAGTACTTC. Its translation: CASSRGGIRQETQYF.